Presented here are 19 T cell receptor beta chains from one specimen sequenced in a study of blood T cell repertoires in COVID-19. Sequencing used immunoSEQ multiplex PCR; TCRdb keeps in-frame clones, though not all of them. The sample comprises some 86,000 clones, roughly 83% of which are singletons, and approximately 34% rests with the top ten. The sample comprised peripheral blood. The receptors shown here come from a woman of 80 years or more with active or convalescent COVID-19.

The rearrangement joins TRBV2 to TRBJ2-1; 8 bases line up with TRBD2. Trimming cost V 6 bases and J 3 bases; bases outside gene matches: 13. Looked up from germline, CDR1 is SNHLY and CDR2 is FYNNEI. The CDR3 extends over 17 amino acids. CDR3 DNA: TGTGCCAGCAGGACGAAAGCGGGAGAGTCCTACTACAATGAGCAGTTCTTC. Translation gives CASRTKAGESYYNEQFF.

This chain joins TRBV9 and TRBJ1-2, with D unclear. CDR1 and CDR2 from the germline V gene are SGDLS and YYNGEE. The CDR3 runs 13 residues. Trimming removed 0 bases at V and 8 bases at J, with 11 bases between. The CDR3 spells CASSVEPIGGYTF. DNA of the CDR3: TGTGCCAGCAGCGTAGAACCTATCGGGGGCTACACCTTC.

DNA of the CDR3: TGTGCCATCGGGGGTTCCGGGACAGGGGGCTACGAGCAGTACTTC. This translates into CAIGGSGTGGYEQYF. V gene TRBV10-3 combines with J gene TRBJ2-7, with TRBD1 matching 11 bases. Trimming at V came to 8 bases and at J to 3 bases, leaving 9 bases not matched to a gene. There are 15 residues in the CDR3. Per the germline V gene, CDR1 is ENHRY and CDR2 is SYGVKD.

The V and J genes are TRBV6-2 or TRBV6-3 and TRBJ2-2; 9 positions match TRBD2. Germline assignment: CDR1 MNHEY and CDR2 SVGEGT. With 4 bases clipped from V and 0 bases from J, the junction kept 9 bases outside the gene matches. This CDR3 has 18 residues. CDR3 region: CASSSPPQRGANTGELFF. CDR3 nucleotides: TGTGCCAGCAGTTCCCCCCCCCAGCGGGGGGCGAACACCGGGGAGCTGTTTTTT.

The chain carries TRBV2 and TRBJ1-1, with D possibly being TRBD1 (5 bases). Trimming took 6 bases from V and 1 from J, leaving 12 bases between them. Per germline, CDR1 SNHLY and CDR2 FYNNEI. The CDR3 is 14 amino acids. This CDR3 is CASRGGLSNTEAFF. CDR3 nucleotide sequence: TGTGCCAGCAGGGGGGGACTTTCGAACACTGAAGCTTTCTTT.

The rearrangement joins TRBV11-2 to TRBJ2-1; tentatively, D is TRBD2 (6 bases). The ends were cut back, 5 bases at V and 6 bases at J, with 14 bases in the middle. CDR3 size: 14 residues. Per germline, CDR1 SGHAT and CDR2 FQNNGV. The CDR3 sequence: CASSPWGELNEQFF. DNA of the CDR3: TGTGCCAGCAGCCCCTGGGGGGAACTCAATGAGCAGTTCTTC. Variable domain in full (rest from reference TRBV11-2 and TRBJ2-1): EAGVAQSPRYKIIEKRQSVAFWCNPISGHATLYWYQQILGQGPKLLIQFQNNGVVDDSQLPKDRFSAERLKGVDSTLKIQPAKLEDSAVYLCASSPWGELNEQFFGPGTRLTVL.

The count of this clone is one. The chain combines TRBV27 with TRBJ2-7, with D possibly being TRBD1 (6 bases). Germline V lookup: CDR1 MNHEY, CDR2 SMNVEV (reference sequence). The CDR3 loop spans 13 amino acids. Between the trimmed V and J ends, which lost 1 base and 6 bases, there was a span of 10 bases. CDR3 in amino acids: CASSLWGQPEQYF. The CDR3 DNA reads TGTGCCAGCAGTTTATGGGGACAACCCGAGCAGTACTTC.

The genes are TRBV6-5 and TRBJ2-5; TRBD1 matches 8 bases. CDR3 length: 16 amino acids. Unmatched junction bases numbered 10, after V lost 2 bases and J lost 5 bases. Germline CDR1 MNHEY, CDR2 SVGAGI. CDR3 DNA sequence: TGTGCCAGCAGTTACGTGGGGCAGGGGGCAGGCGAGACCCAGTACTTC. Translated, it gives CASSYVGQGAGETQYF.

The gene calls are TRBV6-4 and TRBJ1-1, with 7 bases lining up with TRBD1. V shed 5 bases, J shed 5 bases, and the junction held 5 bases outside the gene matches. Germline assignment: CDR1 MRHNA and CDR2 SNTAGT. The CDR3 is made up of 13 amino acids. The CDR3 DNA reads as TGTGCCAGCAGTTGGGAACAGGGGACTGAAGCTTTCTTT. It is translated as CASSWEQGTEAFF.

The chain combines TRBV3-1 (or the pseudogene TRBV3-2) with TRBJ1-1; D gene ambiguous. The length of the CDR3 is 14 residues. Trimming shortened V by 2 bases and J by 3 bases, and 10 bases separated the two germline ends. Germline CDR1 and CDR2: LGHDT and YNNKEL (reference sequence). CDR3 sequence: CASSQTRAYTEAFF. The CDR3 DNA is TGTGCCAGCAGCCAAACGAGGGCGTACACTGAAGCTTTCTTT.

The CDR3 protein is CASSLDLRGTDYEQYF. The CDR3 DNA reads TGTGCCAGCAGCTTGGATCTCAGGGGCACCGACTACGAGCAGTACTTC. The V call is TRBV5-5, the J call TRBJ2-7; possibly TRBD1 for D (6 bases). Trimming removed 0 bases at V and 3 bases at J, with 16 bases between. Germline assignment: CDR1 SGHKS and CDR2 YYEKEE (reference sequence). This CDR3 comprises 16 residues.

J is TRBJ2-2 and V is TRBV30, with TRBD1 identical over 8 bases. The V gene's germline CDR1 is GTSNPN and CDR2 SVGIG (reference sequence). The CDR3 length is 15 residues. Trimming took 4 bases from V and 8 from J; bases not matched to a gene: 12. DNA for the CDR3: TGTGCCTGGAATCCCCACCCGACAGGGGCTGGGGAGCTGTTTTTT. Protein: CAWNPHPTGAGELFF.

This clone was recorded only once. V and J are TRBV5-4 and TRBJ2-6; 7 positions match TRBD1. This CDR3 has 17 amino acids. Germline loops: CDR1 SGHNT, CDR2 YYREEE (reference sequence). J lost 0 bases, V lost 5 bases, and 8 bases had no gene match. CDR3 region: CASSPGQPNSGANVLTF. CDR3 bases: TGTGCCAGCAGTCCGGGACAGCCGAACTCTGGGGCCAACGTCCTGACTTTC.

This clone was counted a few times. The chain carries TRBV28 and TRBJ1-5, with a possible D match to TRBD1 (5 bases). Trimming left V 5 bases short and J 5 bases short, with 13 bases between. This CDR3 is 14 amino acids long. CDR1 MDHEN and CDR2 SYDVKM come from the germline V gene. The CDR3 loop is CASSKTGFDQPQHF. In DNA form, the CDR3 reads TGTGCCAGCAGTAAAACAGGATTCGATCAGCCCCAGCATTTT.

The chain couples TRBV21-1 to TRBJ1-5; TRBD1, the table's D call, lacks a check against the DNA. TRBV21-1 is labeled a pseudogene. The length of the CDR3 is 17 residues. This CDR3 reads CASSIFRTGSQNQPQHF. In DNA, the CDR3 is TGTGCCAGCAGCATTTTTAGGACAGGGAGCCAAAATCAGCCCCAGCATTTT.

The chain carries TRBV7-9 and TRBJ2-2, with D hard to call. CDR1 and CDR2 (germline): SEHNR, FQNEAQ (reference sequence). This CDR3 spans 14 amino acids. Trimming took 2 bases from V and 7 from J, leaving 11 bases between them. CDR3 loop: CASSLSHPSGELFF. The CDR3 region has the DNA TGTGCCAGCAGCTTAAGCCACCCAAGCGGGGAGCTGTTTTTT.

The chain's CDR3 is CASSIMEGFGYTF. CDR3 DNA sequence: TGTGCCAGTAGTATTATGGAGGGGTTTGGCTACACCTTC. This chain connects TRBV19 to TRBJ1-2; perhaps TRBD1 as D (5 bases). In germline, CDR1 is LNHDA, CDR2 SQIVND (reference sequence). The CDR3 totals 13 residues. V was shortened by 3 bases and J by 7 bases, with 12 bases between the two germline ends.

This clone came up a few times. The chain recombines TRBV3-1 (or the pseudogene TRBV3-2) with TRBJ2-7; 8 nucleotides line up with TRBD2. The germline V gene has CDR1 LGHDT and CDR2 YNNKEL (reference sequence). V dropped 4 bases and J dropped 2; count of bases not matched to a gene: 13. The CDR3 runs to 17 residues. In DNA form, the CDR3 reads TGTGCCAGCAGCCCACAGGCCAGCGGGGGTTACGCCTACGAGCAGTACTTC. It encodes CASSPQASGGYAYEQYF.

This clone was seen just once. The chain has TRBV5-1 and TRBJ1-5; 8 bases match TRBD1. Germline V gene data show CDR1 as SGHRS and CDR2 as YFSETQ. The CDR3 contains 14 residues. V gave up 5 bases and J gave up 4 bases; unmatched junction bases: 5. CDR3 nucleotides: TGCGCCAGCAGTCTCGACAGGGGAAATCAGCCCCAGCATTTT. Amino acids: CASSLDRGNQPQHF.